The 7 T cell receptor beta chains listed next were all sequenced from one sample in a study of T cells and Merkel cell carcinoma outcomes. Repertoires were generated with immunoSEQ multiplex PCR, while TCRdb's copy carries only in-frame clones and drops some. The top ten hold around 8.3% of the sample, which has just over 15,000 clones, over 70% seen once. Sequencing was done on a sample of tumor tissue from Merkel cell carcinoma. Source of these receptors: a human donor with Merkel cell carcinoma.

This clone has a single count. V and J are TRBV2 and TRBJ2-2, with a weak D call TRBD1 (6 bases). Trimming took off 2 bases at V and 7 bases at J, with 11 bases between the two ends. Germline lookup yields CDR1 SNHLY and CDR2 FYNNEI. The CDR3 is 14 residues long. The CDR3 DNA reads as TGTGCCAGCAGTGAACAGGGGATTCGCGGGGAGCTGTTTTTT. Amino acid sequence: CASSEQGIRGELFF.

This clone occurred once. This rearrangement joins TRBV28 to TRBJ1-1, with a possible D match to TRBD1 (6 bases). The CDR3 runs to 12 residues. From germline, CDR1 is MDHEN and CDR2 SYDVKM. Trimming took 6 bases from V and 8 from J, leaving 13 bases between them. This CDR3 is CASRDRQGEAFF. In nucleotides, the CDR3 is TGTGCCAGCAGAGACCGCCAGGGGGAAGCTTTCTTT.

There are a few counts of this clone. The CDR3 region has the DNA TGCGCCAGCAGCTTGGGTACGACAGAGAGCTACACCTTC. Protein product: CASSLGTTESYTF. The gene calls are TRBV5-1 and TRBJ1-2; D perhaps matches TRBD1 (5 bases). V dropped 0 bases and J dropped 9 bases, with 12 bases sitting between them. This CDR3 has 13 residues. The germline V gene encodes CDR1 SGHRS and CDR2 YFSETQ.

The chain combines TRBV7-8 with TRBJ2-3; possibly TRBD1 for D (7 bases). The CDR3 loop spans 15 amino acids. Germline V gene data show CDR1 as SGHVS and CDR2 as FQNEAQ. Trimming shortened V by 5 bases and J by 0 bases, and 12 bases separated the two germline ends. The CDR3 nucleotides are TGTGCCAGCAGCGTAGGAGGGGGCAGCACAGATACGCAGTATTTT. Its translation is CASSVGGGSTDTQYF.

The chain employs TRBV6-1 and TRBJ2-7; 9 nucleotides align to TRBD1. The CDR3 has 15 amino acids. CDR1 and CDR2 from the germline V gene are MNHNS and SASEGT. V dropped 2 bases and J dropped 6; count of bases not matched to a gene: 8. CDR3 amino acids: CASSERWTGEGEQYF. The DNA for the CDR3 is TGTGCCAGCAGTGAAAGGTGGACAGGGGAAGGCGAGCAGTACTTC.

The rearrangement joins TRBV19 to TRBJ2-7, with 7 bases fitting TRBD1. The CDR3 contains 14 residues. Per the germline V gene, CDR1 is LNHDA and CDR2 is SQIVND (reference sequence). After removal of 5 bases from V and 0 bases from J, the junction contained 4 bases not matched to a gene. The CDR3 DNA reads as TGTGCCAGTAGTTCGGACAGGAGCTCCTACGAGCAGTACTTC. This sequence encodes CASSSDRSSYEQYF.

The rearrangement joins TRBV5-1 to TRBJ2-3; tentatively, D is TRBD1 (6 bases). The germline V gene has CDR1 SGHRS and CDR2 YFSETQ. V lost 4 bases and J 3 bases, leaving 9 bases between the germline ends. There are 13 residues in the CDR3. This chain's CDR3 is CASSQQGTDTQYF. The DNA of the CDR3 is TGCGCCAGCAGCCAACAGGGTACAGATACGCAGTATTTT.